These 13 T cell receptor beta chains were all obtained from the same sample, sequenced in a study of blood T cell repertoires in COVID-19. The protocol was immunoSEQ multiplex PCR, while the TCRdb copy is restricted to in-frame clones and leaves out a portion. The sample has about 350,000 clones; approximately 89% are singletons. Sequenced: peripheral blood. The receptors derive from a woman in her sixties or seventies with COVID-19, enrolled during active disease.

In its sample, this clone was seen once. This chain uses TRBV28 with TRBJ2-6; D unresolved. Germline CDR1 reads MDHEN; CDR2 reads SYDVKM. CDR3 length: 16 residues. V lost 5 bases and J lost 0, with 11 bases in between. CDR3 in DNA: TGTGCCAGCAGTCCACTTCCAAGCTCTGGGGCCAACGTCCTGACTTTC. Amino acid sequence: CASSPLPSSGANVLTF.

This chain links TRBV19 with TRBJ1-1, with D maybe TRBD1 (6 bases). Per germline, CDR1 LNHDA and CDR2 SQIVND (reference sequence). V lost 4 bases and J lost 6, with 12 bases in between. The length of the CDR3 is 13 residues. CDR3 protein: CASSTQGKAEAFF. The CDR3 nucleotides read TGTGCCAGTAGTACCCAGGGGAAAGCTGAAGCTTTCTTT.

The table lists this clone with a few counts. The V and J genes are TRBV3-1 (or the pseudogene TRBV3-2) and TRBJ1-1; D is possibly TRBD1 (5 bases). CDR1 and CDR2 from the germline V gene are LGHDT and YNNKEL (reference sequence). This CDR3 comprises 16 residues. The germline V and J ends were trimmed by 1 base and 4 bases, with 16 bases remaining between them. The CDR3, as DNA: TGTGCCAGCAGCCAAGGCTCTGGCCGGGGGGGCACTGAAGCTTTCTTT. Protein product: CASSQGSGRGGTEAFF.

The genes are TRBV6-6 and TRBJ1-1; 10 nucleotides agree with TRBD1. V shed 2 bases, J shed 0 bases, and the junction held 3 bases outside the gene matches. There are 16 residues in the CDR3. CDR1 and CDR2 from the germline V gene are MNHNY and SVGAGI (reference sequence). CDR3 protein: CASSYGTGVMNTEAFF. The CDR3 DNA reads TGTGCCAGCAGTTACGGGACAGGGGTTATGAACACTGAAGCTTTCTTT.

The chain uses TRBV29-1 and TRBJ1-1, with TRBD1 matching 8 bases. Per the germline V gene, CDR1 is SQVTM and CDR2 is ANQGSEA. This CDR3 has 12 residues. Trimming cost V 4 bases and J 8 bases; bases outside gene matches: 6. CDR3: CSVVETGEEAFF. The CDR3 DNA sequence: TGCAGCGTTGTAGAGACAGGGGAAGAAGCTTTCTTT.

The V call is TRBV14, the J call TRBJ1-3; D remains ambiguous. V shed 4 bases and J shed 0 bases, with 4 bases lying between them. The CDR3 runs to 13 residues. Germline lookup yields CDR1 SGHDN and CDR2 FVKESK. DNA for the CDR3: TGTGCCAGCAGCCTACACTCTGGAAACACCATATATTTT. It specifies CASSLHSGNTIYF.

CDR3 nucleotide sequence: TGTGCTAGTGGTTTGATCAGGAACACCATATATTTT. Translated: CASGLIRNTIYF. This chain connects TRBV12-5 to TRBJ1-3; D gene uncertain. Germline loops: CDR1 LGHNT, CDR2 FRNRAP. Trimming pared 2 bases from V and 7 bases from J, leaving 6 bases between. This CDR3 contains 12 residues.

The J gene is TRBJ2-2, the V gene TRBV5-6; 7 bases are shared with TRBD2. Germline CDR1 SGHDT, CDR2 YYEEEE. V lost 5 bases and J lost 3; bases outside the gene matches: 10. The CDR3 consists of 16 residues. The CDR3 DNA is TGTGCCAGCAGGCGGGGGACCCCCCTTGACACCGGGGAGCTGTTTTTT. Translation: CASRRGTPLDTGELFF.

The J gene is TRBJ2-1, the V gene TRBV7-9; possibly TRBD2 for D (7 bases). CDR3 length: 14 residues. The germline V gene has CDR1 SEHNR and CDR2 FQNEAQ (reference sequence). Trimming removed 5 bases from V and 3 bases from J, with 11 bases in between. The CDR3 DNA follows: TGTGCCAGCAGCCGGGGGGCCGACTACAATGAGCAGTTCTTC. It codes for CASSRGADYNEQFF.

The chain combines TRBV28 with TRBJ1-6, with D unclear. Looked up from germline, CDR1 is MDHEN and CDR2 is SYDVKM. The CDR3 covers 12 residues. The ends were cut back, 6 bases at V and 17 bases at J, with 17 bases in the middle. CDR3 loop: CASSLPRGPFHF. Written as DNA, the CDR3 is TGTGCCAGCAGCCTACCAAGAGGGCCCTTCCACTTT.

The CDR3 sequence is CASSKSGKKGTTEKLFF. CDR3 nucleotide sequence: TGTGCCAGCAGCAAAAGCGGGAAAAAGGGGACGACTGAAAAACTGTTTTTT. The V gene is TRBV21-1, the J gene TRBJ1-4. TRBV21-1 is deemed a pseudogene. The CDR3 extends over 17 amino acids.

The chain recombines TRBV6-5 with TRBJ2-1; 9 positions match TRBD1. Germline CDR1 reads MNHEY; CDR2 reads SVGAGI. V trimming: 6 bases; J trimming: 5 bases; junction bases outside the gene matches: 8. The CDR3 runs 15 residues. Here the CDR3 reads CASSLRQGGDNEQFF. DNA of the CDR3: TGTGCCAGCAGCCTAAGACAGGGGGGGGACAATGAGCAGTTCTTC.

This chain links TRBV7-6 with TRBJ1-3, with D tentatively TRBD1 (5 bases). CDR3 length: 16 residues. Trimming took off 5 bases at V and 0 bases at J, with 14 bases between the two ends. CDR1 and CDR2 from the germline V gene are SGHVS and FNYEAQ. The CDR3 nucleotides are TGTGCCAGCAGCCTCCGTAGGCAGGGCTCTGGAAACACCATATATTTT. Residues: CASSLRRQGSGNTIYF.